These T cell receptor beta chains were read from a single sample in a study of Tregs in tolerant kidney transplant recipients. Assay used: immunoSEQ multiplex PCR; TCRdb lists only in-frame clones, some missing. The table lists about 240,000 clones, 65% to 85% of them singletons, with roughly 0.67% in the top ten. Sequencing input: CD4+ T cells from blood. The receptors originated from a human donor in good health. Each CDR3 is given with its conserved first and last residue.

TRBJ2-7 | TRBV18 | CASSTTLAASYEQYF
TRBJ2-1 | TRBV7-9 | CASSLLGALNEQFF
TRBJ2-5 | TRBV29-1 | CSAPSTSGSWQETQYF
TRBJ2-7 | TRBV18 | CASSQRQALTTYEQYF
TRBJ2-1 | TRBV7-6 | CASSLASRPTYNEQFF
TRBJ2-3 | TRBV15 | CATSRTTSGSTDTQYF
TRBJ2-7 | TRBV7-9 | CASSSNSGGPYEQYF
TRBJ2-7 | TRBV7-9 | CASSLADEQYF
TRBJ2-3 | TRBV10-1 | CASSENRAKSDTQYF
TRBJ1-5 | TRBV6-1 | CASSPDRADNQPQHF
TRBJ2-3 | TRBV7-6 | CASSLTGTSSFVVDTQYF
TRBJ2-7 | TRBV6-5 | CASSHRDRGSYEQYF
TRBJ1-2 | TRBV5-1 | CATNPGQGAPNYGYTF
TRBJ1-2 | TRBV6-1 | CASSAQILANYGYTF
TRBJ1-1 | TRBV30 | CAWSVGGLTEAFF
TRBJ2-1 | TRBV18 | CASSPDTYNEQFF
TRBJ2-7 | TRBV27 | CASRRQRGEQYF
TRBJ1-2 | TRBV5-4 | CASSSDRTGYTF
TRBJ2-5 | TRBV5-1 | CASSFGQPFQETQYF
TRBJ1-4 | TRBV10-2 | CASLDRGKSEKLFF
TRBJ2-5 | TRBV9 | CASSVALGAGRQETQYF
TRBJ1-2 | TRBV19 | CASSTTGIGDYGYTF
TRBJ2-5 | TRBV6-5 | CASSYEGRVGETQYF
TRBJ2-7 | TRBV19 | CASSIVTSEYYEQYF